Below are 7 T cell receptor beta chains sequenced from a single sample in a study of T cell responses to AZD1222 COVID-19 vaccine. Libraries were prepared by immunoSEQ multiplex PCR; TCRdb keeps only in-frame clonotypes and omits some of them. The sample lists around 120,000 clones, 65% to 90% occurring once. Sequencing used peripheral blood, obtained on day 0 of AZD1222 vaccination. These receptors all stem from an adult in good health.

In this sample, this clone turned up once. This sequence joins TRBV6-5 and TRBJ1-3; D gene ambiguous. The CDR3 is 15 amino acids. V lost 6 bases to trimming and J lost 0 bases, with 12 bases between them. The V gene's germline CDR1 is MNHEY and CDR2 SVGAGI. CDR3 sequence: CASSGRLHSGNTIYF. The CDR3 bases are TGTGCCAGCAGCGGACGGCTACACTCTGGAAACACCATATATTTT.

V is TRBV7-9 and J is TRBJ1-2; possibly TRBD1 for D (5 bases). Between the trimmed V and J ends, which lost 2 bases and 4 bases, there was a span of 8 bases. The CDR3 covers 13 residues. The germline V gene has CDR1 SEHNR and CDR2 FQNEAQ (reference sequence). CDR3 nucleotide sequence: TGTGCCAGCAGCTTACAGCAGGGCTATGGCTACACCTTC. Amino acid sequence: CASSLQQGYGYTF.

The chain recombines TRBV9 with TRBJ1-2; 7 bases map to TRBD1. Germline trimming cut 3 bases from V and 4 bases from J; bases unmatched to any gene: 12. Germline loops: CDR1 SGDLS, CDR2 YYNGEE. This CDR3 region has 16 residues. CDR3 sequence: CASSDDRETGSYGYTF. In DNA form, the CDR3 reads TGTGCCAGCAGCGACGACCGAGAGACAGGGAGCTATGGCTACACCTTC.

The chain links TRBV28 to TRBJ2-7; D is unresolved. V was cut by 2 bases and J by 8 bases, with 13 bases left in between. The CDR3 length is 13 residues. Germline CDR1 is MDHEN and CDR2 is SYDVKM. The CDR3 loop is CASSLRTPNQQYF. CDR3 in DNA: TGTGCCAGCAGTTTACGGACCCCCAACCAGCAGTACTTC.

The chain combines TRBV19 with TRBJ1-4; 8 positions match TRBD1. The germline V gene has CDR1 LNHDA and CDR2 SQIVND (reference sequence). The CDR3 is 17 amino acids. V was pared by 1 base and J by 8 bases, with 12 bases of the junction left unmatched. The CDR3 sequence is CASSIGGPGTGQEKLFF. The CDR3 bases are TGTGCCAGTAGTATAGGCGGGCCCGGGACAGGTCAAGAAAAACTGTTTTTT.

This clone was recorded once. The rearrangement links TRBV7-2 to TRBJ2-7; TRBD1 is a possible D gene (6 bases). In germline, CDR1 is SGHTA, CDR2 FQGNSA. CDR3 length equals 15 residues. Trimming left V 5 bases short and J 4 bases short, with 18 bases between. The CDR3 is CASSPTGTSAYEQYF. CDR3 nucleotides: TGTGCCAGCAGCCCCACAGGGACATCGGCGTACGAGCAGTACTTC.

The chain uses TRBV11-2 and TRBJ1-2; D is undetermined. The V and J ends lost 3 bases and 7 bases respectively, with 6 bases between them. CDR3 length: 11 residues. The germline CDR1 and CDR2 sequences are SGHAT and FQNNGV. Written as DNA, the CDR3 is TGTGCCAGCAGCTTTAACGGTGGCTACACCTTC. It specifies CASSFNGGYTF.